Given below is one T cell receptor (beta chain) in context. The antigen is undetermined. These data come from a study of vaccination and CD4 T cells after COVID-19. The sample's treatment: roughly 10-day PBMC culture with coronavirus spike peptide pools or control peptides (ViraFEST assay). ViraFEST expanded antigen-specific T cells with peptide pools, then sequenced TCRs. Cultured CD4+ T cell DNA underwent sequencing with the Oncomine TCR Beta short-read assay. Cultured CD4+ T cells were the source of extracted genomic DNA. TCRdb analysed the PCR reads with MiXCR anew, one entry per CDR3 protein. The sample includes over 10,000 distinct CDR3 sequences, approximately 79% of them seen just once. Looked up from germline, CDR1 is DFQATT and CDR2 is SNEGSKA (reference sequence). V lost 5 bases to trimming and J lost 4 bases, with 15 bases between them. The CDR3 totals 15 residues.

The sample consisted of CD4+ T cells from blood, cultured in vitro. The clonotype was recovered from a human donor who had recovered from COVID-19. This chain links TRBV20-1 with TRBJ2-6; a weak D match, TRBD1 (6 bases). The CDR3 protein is CSAVTGQTGANVLTF. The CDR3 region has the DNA TGCAGTGCTGTTACAGGACAGACGGGGGCCAACGTCCTGACTTTC.